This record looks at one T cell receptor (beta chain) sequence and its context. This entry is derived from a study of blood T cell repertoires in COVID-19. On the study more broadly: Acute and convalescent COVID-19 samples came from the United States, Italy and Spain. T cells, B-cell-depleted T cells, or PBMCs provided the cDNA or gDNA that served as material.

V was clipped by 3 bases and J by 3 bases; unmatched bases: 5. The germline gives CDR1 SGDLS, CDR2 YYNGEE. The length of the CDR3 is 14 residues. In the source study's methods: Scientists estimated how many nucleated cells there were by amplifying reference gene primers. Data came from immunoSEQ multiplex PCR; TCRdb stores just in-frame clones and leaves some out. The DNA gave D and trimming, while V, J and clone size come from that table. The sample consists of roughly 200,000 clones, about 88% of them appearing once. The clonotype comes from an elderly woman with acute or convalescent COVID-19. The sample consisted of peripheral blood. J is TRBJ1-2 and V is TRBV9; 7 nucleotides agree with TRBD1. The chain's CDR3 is CASSARQGDYGYTF. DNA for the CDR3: TGTGCCAGCAGCGCCAGACAGGGAGACTATGGCTACACCTTC.